These 27 T cell receptor beta chains were all obtained from the same sample, sequenced in a study of PD-1 blockade in classical Hodgkin lymphoma. Noted time point: newly diagnosed, previously untreated cHL patient sample. Thawed PBMCs underwent magnetic negative selection to yield purified CD4+ T cells. The repertoire was sequenced with immunoSEQ multiplex PCR; TCRdb's copy has only in-frame clones and lacks some. The table shows more than 15,000 clones, with around 84% occurring only once. The sample was CD4+ T cells from blood. These receptors all come from a human donor with classical Hodgkin lymphoma.

This chain links TRBV29-1 with TRBJ2-1; weak D call: TRBD2 (5 bases). This CDR3 contains 14 residues. The germline V gene has CDR1 SQVTM and CDR2 ANQGSEA. Trimming removed 6 bases from V and 6 bases from J, with 18 bases in between. The CDR3 DNA reads TGCAGCGTAGCGGACTCCGCACCTTTCAATGAGCAGTTCTTC. Amino acid sequence: CSVADSAPFNEQFF.

Here the CDR3 reads CATRGGLSYNEQFF. CDR3 sequence (DNA): TGTGCCACCAGGGGGGGCCTTTCCTACAATGAGCAGTTCTTC. The V gene is TRBV15, the J gene TRBJ2-1; D might be TRBD1 or TRBD2, each matching 6 bases. There are 14 residues in the CDR3. The V gene's germline CDR1 is LNHNV and CDR2 YYDKDF (reference sequence). V was clipped by 6 bases and J by 1 base, with 10 bases between them.

The rearrangement links TRBV4-3 to TRBJ2-5, with 7 bases lining up with TRBD2. J was trimmed by 4 bases and V by 1 base; bases with no gene match: 21. Germline-derived CDR1 and CDR2 are LGHNA and YSLEER. The CDR3 runs to 20 residues. CDR3 sequence reads: CASSQGWRPGGGASGETQYF. DNA for the CDR3: TGCGCCAGCAGCCAAGGATGGCGACCGGGAGGAGGGGCTTCGGGAGAGACCCAGTACTTC.

V is TRBV20-1 and J is TRBJ1-2, with TRBD1 as a possible D gene (5 bases). The V end lost 4 bases, the J end lost 6 bases, and 9 bases lay between the germline ends. Germline assignment: CDR1 DFQATT and CDR2 SNEGSKA (reference sequence). CDR3 length equals 11 residues. In DNA, the CDR3 is TGCAGTGCTAACGTACAGGATGGCTACACCTTC. It is translated as CSANVQDGYTF.

This clone appeared a few times. The gene calls are TRBV19 and TRBJ2-4, with 8 bases matching TRBD1. Germline V gene lookup returns CDR1 LNHDA and CDR2 SQIVND (reference sequence). Trimming cost V 4 bases and J 8 bases; bases outside gene matches: 13. The CDR3 contains 16 residues. CDR3 residues: CASSKKTGALLHIQYF. In nucleotides, the CDR3 is TGTGCCAGTAGTAAAAAGACAGGGGCCCTTCTCCACATTCAGTACTTC.

The chain couples TRBV15 to TRBJ2-2, with 8 bases identical to TRBD1. CDR1 and CDR2 from the germline V gene are LNHNV and YYDKDF (reference sequence). With V trimmed by 5 bases and J by 4 bases, 6 bases remained unmatched. CDR3 length equals 15 residues. The CDR3 is CATSARTGSTGELFF. CDR3 nucleotide sequence: TGTGCCACCAGCGCCCGGACAGGGTCCACCGGGGAGCTGTTTTTT.

In this sample, this clone turned up once. This rearrangement joins TRBV28 to TRBJ1-2; TRBD1 is a possible D gene (5 bases). The germline V gene has CDR1 MDHEN and CDR2 SYDVKM. The length of the CDR3 is 15 residues. Trimming took 3 bases from V and 3 from J, leaving 14 bases between them. This CDR3 reads CASSFPFPQDYGYTF. In DNA form, the CDR3 reads TGTGCCAGCAGTTTCCCATTTCCACAGGACTATGGCTACACCTTC.

This chain joins TRBV7-2 and TRBJ2-2; TRBD1 agrees at 8 bases. The CDR3 covers 15 residues. V lost 6 bases and J lost 3; bases outside the gene matches: 6. Germline V gene sequence: CDR1 SGHTA, CDR2 FQGNSA. The CDR3 protein is CASSSGQGYTGELFF. The CDR3 DNA reads as TGTGCCAGCAGTTCAGGACAGGGTTACACCGGGGAGCTGTTTTTT. Looking up the rest from reference TRBV7-2 and TRBJ2-2 gives the full variable domain: GAGVSQSPSNKVTEKGKDVELRCDPISGHTALYWYRQSLGQGLEFLIYFQGNSAPDKSGLPSDRFSAERTGGSVSTLTIQRTQQEDSAVYLCASSSGQGYTGELFFGEGSRLTVL.

The chain recombines TRBV6-5 with TRBJ2-6; D may be TRBD2 (5 bases). Germline loops: CDR1 MNHEY, CDR2 SVGAGI. The CDR3 loop spans 14 amino acids. V was trimmed by 5 bases and J by 4 bases, leaving 9 bases between them. CDR3 sequence (DNA): TGTGCCAGCAGTCCCCGAGGGGGGGCCAACGTCCTGACTTTC. It encodes CASSPRGGANVLTF.

The chain links TRBV5-1 to TRBJ2-3; D not certain. V lost 4 bases and J 0 bases, leaving 6 bases between the germline ends. The CDR3 totals 13 residues. The germline V gene encodes CDR1 SGHRS and CDR2 YFSETQ. The CDR3 here is CASSQGSTDTQYF. As DNA, the CDR3 is TGCGCCAGCAGCCAAGGAAGCACAGATACGCAGTATTTT.

As regards this clone: The germline gene is not matched at one end of the junction; a read error may be the cause. The V gene is TRBV15, the J gene TRBJ2-3; 9 bases align to TRBD2. Germline assignment: CDR1 LNHNV and CDR2 YYDKDF (reference sequence). The CDR3 consists of 13 residues. CDR3 sequence (DNA): TGTGCCACCAGCAGAGGGCCCGGGGCTAGCGGGATTTTT. It encodes CATSRGPGASGIF. The full variable domain, rest sourced from reference TRBV15 and TRBJ2-3, is DAMVIQNPRYQVTQFGKPVTLSCSQTLNHNVMYWYQQKSSQAPKLLFHYYDKDFNNEADTPDNFQSRRPNTSFCFLDIRSPGLGDTAMYLCATSRGPGASGIFGPGTRLTVL.

This chain uses TRBV27 with TRBJ1-1, with TRBD1 identical over 9 bases. Germline lookup yields CDR1 MNHEY and CDR2 SMNVEV (reference sequence). CDR3 size: 15 residues. J gave up 6 bases and V 5 bases, and 10 bases lay outside the gene matches. CDR3 bases: TGTGCCAGCAGTATCACCGGGACAGGGAGGTCTGAAGCTTTCTTT. It specifies CASSITGTGRSEAFF.

The V and J genes are TRBV7-3 and TRBJ2-7; no clear D gene. There are 16 residues in the CDR3. Between the trimmed V and J ends, which lost 3 bases and 7 bases, there was a span of 22 bases. CDR1 and CDR2 from the germline V gene are SGHTA and FQGTGA. The CDR3 here is CASSLYSPWIKWEQYF. CDR3 DNA: TGTGCCAGCAGCTTGTACTCCCCATGGATAAAATGGGAGCAGTACTTC.

The chain joins TRBV30 to TRBJ1-1, with D perhaps TRBD1 (6 bases). From germline, CDR1 is GTSNPN and CDR2 SVGIG (reference sequence). Trimming shortened V by 4 bases and J by 4 bases, and 10 bases separated the two germline ends. The CDR3 is made up of 12 amino acids. CDR3 amino acids: CAWIQGFTEAFF. CDR3 nucleotides: TGTGCCTGGATTCAGGGGTTCACTGAAGCTTTCTTT.

This chain joins TRBV19 and TRBJ2-4, with D perhaps TRBD1 (5 bases). This CDR3 comprises 14 residues. Deletions cut 5 bases from V and 8 bases from J, with 16 bases between. Per the germline V gene, CDR1 is LNHDA and CDR2 is SQIVND (reference sequence). CDR3 residues: CASSRRAMIDIQYF. The CDR3 DNA sequence: TGTGCCAGTAGTCGCAGGGCAATGATTGACATTCAGTACTTC.

The V gene is TRBV7-8, the J gene TRBJ2-1; TRBD1 aligns across 11 bases. Germline V lookup: CDR1 SGHVS, CDR2 FQNEAQ. This CDR3 has 21 amino acids. The V gene end was trimmed by 0 bases and the J gene end by 3 bases; junction bases not matched to a gene: 16. CDR3 DNA: TGTGCCAGCAGCTTAGCGCCGGGACAGGGGGGTGCTAGCGGGATCTACAATGAGCAGTTCTTC. It translates to CASSLAPGQGGASGIYNEQFF.

The V gene is TRBV7-2, the J gene TRBJ2-3; D is ambiguous. The CDR3 runs 13 residues. Trimming took 8 bases from V and 0 from J, leaving 9 bases between them. Germline V CDR1 and CDR2: SGHTA, FQGNSA. In DNA, the CDR3 is TGTGCCAGCGGGCCGTATAGCACAGATACGCAGTATTTT. It yields the protein CASGPYSTDTQYF.

This rearrangement joins TRBV28 to TRBJ1-5; 7 nucleotides line up with TRBD1. The CDR3 spans 16 residues. Germline V gene data show CDR1 as MDHEN and CDR2 as SYDVKM. With V trimmed by 3 bases and J by 6 bases, 11 bases remained unmatched. The DNA of the CDR3 is TGTGCCAGCAGTTTCGACGTAGGGGGCATGGGTCAGCCCCAGCATTTT. This encodes CASSFDVGGMGQPQHF.

The chain is built from TRBV6-6 and TRBJ1-3, with 8 bases identical to TRBD1. Germline loops: CDR1 MNHNY, CDR2 SVGAGI (reference sequence). The trim removed 10 bases at V and 6 bases at J, leaving 8 bases unmatched. The CDR3 has 13 amino acids. CDR3 region: CATEGTGENTIYF. As DNA, the CDR3 is TGTGCCACCGAAGGGACAGGCGAAAACACCATATATTTT.

The genes are TRBV6-5 and TRBJ1-2; 8 positions agree with TRBD1. This CDR3 is 13 amino acids long. V shed 10 bases and J 8 bases; nucleotides not matched to a gene: 12. Germline lookup yields CDR1 MNHEY and CDR2 SVGAGI. The CDR3 protein is CATLEGQGHGYTF. CDR3 bases: TGTGCCACGCTCGAAGGACAGGGTCACGGCTACACCTTC.

The chain employs TRBV2 and TRBJ2-3, with D hard to call. Germline CDR1 is SNHLY and CDR2 is FYNNEI. This CDR3 contains 11 residues. V was pared by 5 bases and J by 9 bases, with 9 bases between. This chain's CDR3 is CASSPDLTQYF. The CDR3 DNA reads TGTGCCAGCAGTCCCGATCTAACGCAGTATTTT. Combining the CDR3 with reference TRBV2 and TRBJ2-3 gives the whole variable domain EPEVTQTPSHQVTQMGQEVILRCVPISNHLYFYWYRQILGQKVEFLVSFYNNEISEKSEIFDDQFSVERPDGSNFTLKIRSTKLEDSAMYFCASSPDLTQYFGPGTRLTVL.

The chain has TRBV28 and TRBJ1-2; D possibly corresponds to TRBD1 (5 bases). The V end lost 2 bases, the J end lost 8 bases, and 12 bases lay between the germline ends. The germline gives CDR1 MDHEN, CDR2 SYDVKM. CDR3 length: 13 residues. The CDR3 region is CASSLPGLRGYTF. In DNA, the CDR3 is TGTGCCAGCAGTTTACCAGGGTTAAGAGGCTACACCTTC.

Only a few counts were recorded for this clone. The V and J genes are TRBV28 and TRBJ1-1; unclear D gene. The V end lost 7 bases, the J end lost 1 base, and 10 bases lay between the germline ends. The V gene's germline CDR1 is MDHEN and CDR2 SYDVKM. The CDR3 runs to 13 residues. In nucleotides, the CDR3 is TGTGCCAGCACGACCCTTCCGAACACTGAAGCTTTCTTT. This translates into CASTTLPNTEAFF.

This clone appeared a single time. The chain has TRBV20-1 and TRBJ2-7; a weak D match, TRBD1 (6 bases). The ends were cut back, 5 bases at V and 10 bases at J, with 12 bases in the middle. CDR1 DFQATT and CDR2 SNEGSKA come from the germline V gene (reference sequence). The CDR3 is 10 amino acids. DNA for the CDR3: TGCAGTGCTGAAGAGGGACAACAGTACTTC. It translates to CSAEEGQQYF.

The chain is built from TRBV19 and TRBJ1-1, with D possibly TRBD1 on 5 matching bases. Trimming cost V 7 bases and J 2 bases, with 20 bases left between them. The CDR3 spans 16 residues. Germline V gene lookup returns CDR1 LNHDA and CDR2 SQIVND (reference sequence). The CDR3 sequence is CASNLERGMRNTEAFF. The CDR3 DNA is TGTGCCAGTAACTTGGAGAGGGGTATGCGTAACACTGAAGCTTTCTTT.

The sample holds a few counts of this clone. This chain connects TRBV7-9 to TRBJ2-3; 11 bases match TRBD2. Germline values: CDR1 SEHNR, CDR2 FQNEAQ (reference sequence). CDR3 size: 14 residues. V dropped 11 bases and J dropped 2; count of bases not matched to a gene: 6. The CDR3 loop reads CAGGTSGNTDTQYF. DNA for the CDR3: TGTGCCGGCGGGACTAGCGGAAACACAGATACGCAGTATTTT.

The rearrangement links TRBV7-2 to TRBJ2-5; 10 positions match TRBD1. CDR3 length equals 19 residues. Germline-derived CDR1 and CDR2 are SGHTA and FQGNSA. V was clipped by 5 bases and J by 2 bases; unmatched bases: 17. The CDR3 sequence: CASSPKTGTGARRQETQYF. In nucleotides, the CDR3 is TGTGCCAGCAGCCCCAAGACCGGGACAGGGGCCAGGAGACAAGAGACCCAGTACTTC.